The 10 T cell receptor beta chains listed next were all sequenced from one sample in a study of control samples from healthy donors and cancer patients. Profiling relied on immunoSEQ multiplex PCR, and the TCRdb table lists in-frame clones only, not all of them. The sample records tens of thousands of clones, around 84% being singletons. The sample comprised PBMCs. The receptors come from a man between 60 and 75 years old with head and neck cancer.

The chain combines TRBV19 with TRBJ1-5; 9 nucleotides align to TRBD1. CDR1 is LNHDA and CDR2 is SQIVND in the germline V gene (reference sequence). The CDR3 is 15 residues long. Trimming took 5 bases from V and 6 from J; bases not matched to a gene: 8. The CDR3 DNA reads TGTGCCAGTAGTCACGGGGACAGGGTGGGTCAGCCCCAGCATTTT. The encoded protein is CASSHGDRVGQPQHF.

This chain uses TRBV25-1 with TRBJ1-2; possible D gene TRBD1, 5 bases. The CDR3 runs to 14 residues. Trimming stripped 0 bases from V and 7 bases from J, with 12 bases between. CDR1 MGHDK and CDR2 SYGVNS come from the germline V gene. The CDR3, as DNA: TGTGCCAGCAGTGAATATGAGGGGCTCGGTGGCTACACCTTC. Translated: CASSEYEGLGGYTF.

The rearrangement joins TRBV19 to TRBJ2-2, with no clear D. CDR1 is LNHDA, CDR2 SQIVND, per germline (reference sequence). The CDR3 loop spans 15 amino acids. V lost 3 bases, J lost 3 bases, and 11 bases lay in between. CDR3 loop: CASSISIGYTGELFF. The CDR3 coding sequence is TGTGCCAGTAGTATTAGTATAGGGTACACCGGGGAGCTGTTTTTT. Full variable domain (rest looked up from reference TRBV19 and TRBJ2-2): DGGITQSPKYLFRKEGQNVTLSCEQNLNHDAMYWYRQDPGQGLRLIYYSQIVNDFQKGDIAEGYSVSREKKESFPLTVTSAQKNPTAFYLCASSISIGYTGELFFGEGSRLTVL.

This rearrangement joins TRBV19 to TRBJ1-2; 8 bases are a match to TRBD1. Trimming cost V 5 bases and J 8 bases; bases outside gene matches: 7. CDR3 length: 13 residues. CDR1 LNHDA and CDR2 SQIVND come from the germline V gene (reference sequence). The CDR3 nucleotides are TGTGCCAGTAGTCGCAGGGGGCTCGAGGGCTACACCTTC. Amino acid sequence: CASSRRGLEGYTF.

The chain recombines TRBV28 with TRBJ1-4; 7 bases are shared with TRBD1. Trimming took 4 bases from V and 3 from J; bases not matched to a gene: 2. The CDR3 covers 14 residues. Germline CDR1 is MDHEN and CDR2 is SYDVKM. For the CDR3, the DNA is TGTGCCAGCAGTTGGCAGGGGGCTAATGAAAAACTGTTTTTT. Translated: CASSWQGANEKLFF.

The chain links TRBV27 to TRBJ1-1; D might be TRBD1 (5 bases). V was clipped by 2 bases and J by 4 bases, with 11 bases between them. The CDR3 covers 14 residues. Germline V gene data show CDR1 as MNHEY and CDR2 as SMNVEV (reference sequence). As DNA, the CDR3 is TGTGCCAGCAGTTTAGAGTGGGGGACCACTGAAGCTTTCTTT. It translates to CASSLEWGTTEAFF.

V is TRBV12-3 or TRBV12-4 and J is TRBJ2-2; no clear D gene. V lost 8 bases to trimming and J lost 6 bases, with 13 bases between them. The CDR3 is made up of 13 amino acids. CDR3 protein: CASLDRAAGELFF. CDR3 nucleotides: TGTGCCAGCCTTGACCGGGCCGCCGGGGAGCTGTTTTTT.

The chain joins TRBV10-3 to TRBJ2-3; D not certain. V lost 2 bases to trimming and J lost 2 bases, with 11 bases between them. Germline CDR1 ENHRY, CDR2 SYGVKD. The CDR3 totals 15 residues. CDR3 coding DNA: TGTGCCATCAGTGAGAGGGCCATTACCACAGATACGCAGTATTTT. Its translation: CAISERAITTDTQYF.

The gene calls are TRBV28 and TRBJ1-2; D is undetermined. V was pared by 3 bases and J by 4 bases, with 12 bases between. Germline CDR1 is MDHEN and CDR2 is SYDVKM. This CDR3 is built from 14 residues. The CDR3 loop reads CASSLSIIGYGYTF. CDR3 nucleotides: TGTGCCAGCAGTTTGTCCATAATTGGCTATGGCTACACCTTC.

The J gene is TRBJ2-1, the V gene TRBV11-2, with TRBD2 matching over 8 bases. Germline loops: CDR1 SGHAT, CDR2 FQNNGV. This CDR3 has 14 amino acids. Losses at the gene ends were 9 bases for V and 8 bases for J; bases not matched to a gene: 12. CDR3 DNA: TGTGCCAGTCGGGAGGGCAGGGTGGTCGATGAGCAGTTCTTC. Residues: CASREGRVVDEQFF.